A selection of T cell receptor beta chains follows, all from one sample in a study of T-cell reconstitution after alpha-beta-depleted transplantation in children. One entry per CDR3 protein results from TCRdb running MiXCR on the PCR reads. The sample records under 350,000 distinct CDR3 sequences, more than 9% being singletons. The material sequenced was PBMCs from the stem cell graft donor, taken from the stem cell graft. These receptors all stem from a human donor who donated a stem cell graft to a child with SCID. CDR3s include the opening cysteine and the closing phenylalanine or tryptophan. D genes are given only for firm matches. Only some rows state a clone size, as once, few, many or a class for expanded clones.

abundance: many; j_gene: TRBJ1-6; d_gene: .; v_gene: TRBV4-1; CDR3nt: TGCGCCAGCAGCCAAGCAAAGGGGAACTCACCCCTCCACTTT; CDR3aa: CASSQAKGNSPLHF
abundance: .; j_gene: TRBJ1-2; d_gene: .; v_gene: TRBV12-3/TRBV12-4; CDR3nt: TGTGCCAGCAGTTTCCTTGGGCTTAACTATGGCTACACCTTC; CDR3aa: CASSFLGLNYGYTF
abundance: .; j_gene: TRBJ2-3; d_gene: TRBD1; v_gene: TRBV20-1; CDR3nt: TGCAGTCCGGGTCAGGGGGCGCGAGGAGATACGCAGTATTTT; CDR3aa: CSPGQGARGDTQYF
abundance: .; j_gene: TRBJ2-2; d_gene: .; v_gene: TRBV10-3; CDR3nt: TGTGCCATCAGACCCCCAGCGAACACCGGGGAGCTGTTTTTT; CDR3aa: CAIRPPANTGELFF
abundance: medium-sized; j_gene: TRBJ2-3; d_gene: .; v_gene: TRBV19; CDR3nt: TGTGCCAGTAGTATTGGCCCGTTCACAGATACGCAGTATTTT; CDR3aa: CASSIGPFTDTQYF
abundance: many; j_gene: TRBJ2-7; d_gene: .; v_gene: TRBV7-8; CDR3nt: TGTGCCAGCAGCTTACTTCGGGGTTACGAGCAGTACTTC; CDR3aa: CASSLLRGYEQYF
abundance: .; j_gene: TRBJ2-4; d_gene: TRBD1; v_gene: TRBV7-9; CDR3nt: TGTGCCAGCAGCACGGGACAGGGGGCGGCCAAAAACATTCAGTACTTC; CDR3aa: CASSTGQGAAKNIQYF
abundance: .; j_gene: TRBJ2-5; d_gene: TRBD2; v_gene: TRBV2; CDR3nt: TGTGCCAGCACAGCTAGCGGGGTTCAAGAGACCCAGTACTTC; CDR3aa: CASTASGVQETQYF
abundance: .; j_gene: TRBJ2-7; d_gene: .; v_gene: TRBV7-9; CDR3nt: TGTGCCAGCAGCTTATCAGGGGGGCGCTTTTCCCACGAGCAGTACTTC; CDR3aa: CASSLSGGRFSHEQYF
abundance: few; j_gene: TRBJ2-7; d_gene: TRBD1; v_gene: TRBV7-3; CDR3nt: TGTGCCAGCAGCTTAGGGACAGTCCCTCCCTACGAGCAGTACTTC; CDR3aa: CASSLGTVPPYEQYF
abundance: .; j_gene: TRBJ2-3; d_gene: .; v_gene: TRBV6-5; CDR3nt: TGTGCCAGCAGTTACGTGGCCTCGGTGGCGGATACGCAGTATTTT; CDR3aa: CASSYVASVADTQYF
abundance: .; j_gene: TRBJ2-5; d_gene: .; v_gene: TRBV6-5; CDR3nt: TGTGCCAGCAGTTACTCGAATTACCGGTCGGCCCAGTACTTC; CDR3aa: CASSYSNYRSAQYF
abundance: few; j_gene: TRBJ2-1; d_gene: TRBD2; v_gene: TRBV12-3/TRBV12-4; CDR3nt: TGTGCCAGCAGCTCGATGGGACTAGCGGGGGGAGAGCAGTTCTTC; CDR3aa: CASSSMGLAGGEQFF
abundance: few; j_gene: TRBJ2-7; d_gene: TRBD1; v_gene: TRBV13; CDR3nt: TGTGCCAGCAGCTCGACGGGACAGGGGGACTACGAGCAGTACTTC; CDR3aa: CASSSTGQGDYEQYF
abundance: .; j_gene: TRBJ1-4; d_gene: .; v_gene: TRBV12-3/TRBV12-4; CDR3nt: TGTGCCAGCAGTCCCTCTAATCTCAAATCGGGTGAAAAACTGTTTTTT; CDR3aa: CASSPSNLKSGEKLFF
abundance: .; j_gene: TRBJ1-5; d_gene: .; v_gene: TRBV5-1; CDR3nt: TGCGCCAGCAGCTTGGATGGGATGGGCAATCAGCCCCAGCATTTT; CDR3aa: CASSLDGMGNQPQHF
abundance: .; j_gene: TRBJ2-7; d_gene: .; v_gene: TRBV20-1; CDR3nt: TGCAGTGCGGCGGTCTCCTACGAGCAGTACTTC; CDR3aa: CSAAVSYEQYF
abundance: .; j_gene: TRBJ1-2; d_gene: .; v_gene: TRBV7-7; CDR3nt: TGTGCTAGCAGCTTGCGAGGACGGCGCTGGGGCTACACCTTC; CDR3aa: CASSLRGRRWGYTF
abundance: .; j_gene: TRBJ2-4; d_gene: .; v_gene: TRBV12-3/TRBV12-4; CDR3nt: TGTGCCAGCAGGATTTTATCGGGGCCTGGGAACATTCAGTACTTC; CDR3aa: CASRILSGPGNIQYF
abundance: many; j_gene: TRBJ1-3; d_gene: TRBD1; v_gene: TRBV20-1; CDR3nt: TGCAGTGCCATTCCCGTGACGACAGGGGTTGGTGGAAACACCATATATTTT; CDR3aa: CSAIPVTTGVGGNTIYF
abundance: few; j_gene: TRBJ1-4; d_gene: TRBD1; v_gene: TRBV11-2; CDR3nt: TGTGCCAGCAGCCCACAGGGGTGGGCTAATGAAAAACTGTTTTTT; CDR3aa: CASSPQGWANEKLFF
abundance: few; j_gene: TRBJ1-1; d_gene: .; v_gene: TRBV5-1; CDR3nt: TGCGCCAGCAGCTTCAAGGCCCCGGTCCCGAACACTGAAGCTTTCTTT; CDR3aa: CASSFKAPVPNTEAFF
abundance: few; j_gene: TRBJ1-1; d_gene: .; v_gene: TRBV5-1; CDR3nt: TGCGCCAGCAGCTTATTAGGACAGTGGAACACTGAAGCTTTCTTT; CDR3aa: CASSLLGQWNTEAFF
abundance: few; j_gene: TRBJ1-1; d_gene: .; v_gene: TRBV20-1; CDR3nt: TGCAGTGCTAGACCTAACAGGCGGGAGACTGAAGCTTTCTTT; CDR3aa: CSARPNRRETEAFF
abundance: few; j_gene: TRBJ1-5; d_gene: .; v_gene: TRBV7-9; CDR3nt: TGTGCCAGCAGTACGACCAACAGTCAAAATCAGCCCCAGCATTTT; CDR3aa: CASSTTNSQNQPQHF
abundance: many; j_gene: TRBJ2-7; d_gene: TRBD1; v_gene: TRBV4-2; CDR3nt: TGTGCCAGCAGCCAAGGGACAGGGGCGGTCTACGAGCAGTACTTC; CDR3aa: CASSQGTGAVYEQYF
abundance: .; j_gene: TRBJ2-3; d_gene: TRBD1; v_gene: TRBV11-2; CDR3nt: TGTGCCAGCAGCCTTATGTCCAGGGGGCGCCCGGGAGATACGCAGTATTTT; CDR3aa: CASSLMSRGRPGDTQYF
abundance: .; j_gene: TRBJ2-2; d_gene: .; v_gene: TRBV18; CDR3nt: TGTGCCAGCTCACCACCGGGGAGAAGCACAACGAACACCGGGGAGCTGTTTTTT; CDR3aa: CASSPPGRSTTNTGELFF
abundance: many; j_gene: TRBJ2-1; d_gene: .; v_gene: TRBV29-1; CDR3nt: TGCAGCGTTGTCACTAGCAGCTACAATGAGCAGTTCTTC; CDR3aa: CSVVTSSYNEQFF
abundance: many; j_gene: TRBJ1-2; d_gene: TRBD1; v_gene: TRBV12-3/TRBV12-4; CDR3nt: TGTGCCAGTCAGGGGGCTGGAGGCTACACCTTC; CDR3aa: CASQGAGGYTF
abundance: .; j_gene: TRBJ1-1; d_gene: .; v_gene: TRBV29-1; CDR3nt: TGCAGCGCTTTTAATATTGAAGCTTTCTTT; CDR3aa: CSAFNIEAFF
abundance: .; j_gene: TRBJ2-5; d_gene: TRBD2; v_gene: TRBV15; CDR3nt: TGTGCCACCAGCAGAGATCTCGGACTAGTCCAAGAGACCCAGTACTTC; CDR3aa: CATSRDLGLVQETQYF
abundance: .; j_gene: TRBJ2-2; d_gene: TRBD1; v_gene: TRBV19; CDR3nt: TGTGCCAGTAGTACACCCGGGACAGGGAACACCGGGGAGCTGTTTTTT; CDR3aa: CASSTPGTGNTGELFF
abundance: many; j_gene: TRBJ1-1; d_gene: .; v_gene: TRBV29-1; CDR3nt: TGCAGCGTTGTGAAAGAAAACACTGAAGCTTTCTTT; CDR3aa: CSVVKENTEAFF
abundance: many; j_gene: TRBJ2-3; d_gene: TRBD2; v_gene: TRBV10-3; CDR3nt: TGTGCCATCAGTGAAACTAGCGGGGGAAACACAGATACGCAGTATTTT; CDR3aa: CAISETSGGNTDTQYF
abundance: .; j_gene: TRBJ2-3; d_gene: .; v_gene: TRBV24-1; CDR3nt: TGTGCCACCAGTGGCTACAACACAGATACGCAGTATTTT; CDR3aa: CATSGYNTDTQYF
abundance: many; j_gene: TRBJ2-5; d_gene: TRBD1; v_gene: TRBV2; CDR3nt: TGTGCCAGCAACCCCCCCGGGACAGACCAAGAGACCCAGTACTTC; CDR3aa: CASNPPGTDQETQYF
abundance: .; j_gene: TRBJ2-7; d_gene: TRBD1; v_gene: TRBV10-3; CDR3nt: TGTGCCATCAGTGACCCGACAGGGCCCTACGAGCAGTACTTC; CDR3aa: CAISDPTGPYEQYF
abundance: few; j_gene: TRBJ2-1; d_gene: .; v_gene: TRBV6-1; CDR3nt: TGTGCCAGCAGTAAGAAACGGTACAATGAGCAGTTCTTC; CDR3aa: CASSKKRYNEQFF
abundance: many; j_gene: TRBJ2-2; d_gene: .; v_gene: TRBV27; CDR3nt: TGTGCCAGCGGCAGGGGTGTTTACACCGGGGAGCTGTTTTTT; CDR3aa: CASGRGVYTGELFF
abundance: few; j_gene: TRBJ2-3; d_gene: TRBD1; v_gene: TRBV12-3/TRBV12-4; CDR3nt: TGTGCCAGCAGTTTATCCGGGACAGCAGATACGCAGTATTTT; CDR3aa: CASSLSGTADTQYF
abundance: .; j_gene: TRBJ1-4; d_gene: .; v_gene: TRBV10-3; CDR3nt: TGTGTCATCAAGCGGTCAGGCAATGAAAAACTGTTTTTT; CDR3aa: CVIKRSGNEKLFF
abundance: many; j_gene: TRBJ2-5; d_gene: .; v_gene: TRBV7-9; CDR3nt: TGTGCCAGCGGGGGCCTACAAGAGACCCAGTACTTC; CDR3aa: CASGGLQETQYF
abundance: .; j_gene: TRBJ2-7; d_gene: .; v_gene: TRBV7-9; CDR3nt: TGTGCCAGCAGCTCCAAGGGACACCCCTACGAGCAGTACTTC; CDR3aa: CASSSKGHPYEQYF
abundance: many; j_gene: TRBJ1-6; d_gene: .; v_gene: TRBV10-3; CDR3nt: TGTGCCACCGTCGGACTGGCGGGTTCACCCCTCCACTTT; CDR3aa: CATVGLAGSPLHF
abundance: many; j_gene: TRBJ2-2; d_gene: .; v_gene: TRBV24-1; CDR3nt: TGTGCCACCAGCCTAAACACCGGGGAGCTGTTTTTT; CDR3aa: CATSLNTGELFF
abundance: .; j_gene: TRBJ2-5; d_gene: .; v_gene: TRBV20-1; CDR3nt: TGCAGTGCTAGAGGCTTCGGGGAGACCCAGTACTTC; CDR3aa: CSARGFGETQYF
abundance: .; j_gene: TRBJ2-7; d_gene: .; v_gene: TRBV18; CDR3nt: TGTGCCAGCTCACCATTAGTTGATTCTGCGGGCGAGCAGTACTTC; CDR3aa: CASSPLVDSAGEQYF